The clone carrying this TCR beta chain was seen a handful of times. The junction departs from germline at one end; a sequencing error may be responsible. Data came from immunoSEQ multiplex PCR; TCRdb stores just in-frame clones and leaves some out. The sample lists approximately 60,000 clones, 88% seen once, with approximately 10% in the top ten. This record belongs to a study of OX40 agonist ivuxolimab in advanced cancers. Study-wide context: Hepatocellular carcinoma, melanoma, renal cell or head and neck cancer affected the dose-escalation patients.

With autoimmune disease history or systemic immunosuppression, patients were excluded. Researchers took blood at baseline, on cycle 4 day 1, and on cycle 7 day 1. The CDR3 is made up of 17 amino acids. Per germline, CDR1 SGHNT and CDR2 YYREEE (reference sequence). This sequence was found in an adult with an advanced solid tumor such as melanoma, head and neck, liver or kidney cancer. The specimen comprised CD4+ or CD8+ T cells sorted from blood, sampled in a trial of the OX40 agonist ivuxolimab. The V call is TRBV5-4, the J call TRBJ1-5; D not certain. The DNA for the CDR3 is TGTGCCAGCAGCTTGGAACGCGACCCCTTAAGCAACCAGCCCCAGCATTTT. It yields the protein CASSLERDPLSNQPQHF.